This TCR beta chain was obtained from a study of T-cell memory formation after mild COVID-19 (dated by TCRdb to about 2021). Study-wide context: Most TCR sequence clusters were specific to one of the two donors. T-cell clones expanding and contracting after mild COVID-19 in two donors were tracked by longitudinal TCRalpha and TCRbeta repertoire sequencing. The cohort was made up of two young adult volunteers, one female and one male, who were previously healthy. The paper's findings and limits, for the study overall: Balanced CD4/CD8 phenotypes were observed for clones contracting from day 15 to 85, whereas a bias towards CD4+ was observed for a second wave of clones expanding from day 15 to 37. Some responding clones were detected in pre-infection memory, which suggested that pre-existing cross-reactive memory T cells had joined the SARS-CoV-2 response. SARS-CoV-2 specificity of the second-wave clones peaking on day 37 was not confirmed. Contracting CD4+ clones were found mainly in CM and EM memory subsets, while CD8+ clones were enriched in EMRA. Only two mild cases were covered by the study, and larger cohorts that include severe cases with pre-infection samples were considered necessary.

Sequenced using an Illumina NovaSeq 6000. TCRalpha and TCRbeta cDNA libraries were built by 5'RACE with constant-segment primers, adding sample barcodes and unique molecular identifiers. Trizol reagent was used to extract RNA from every sample. The libraries were amplified in two PCR steps, and the second step added a second sample barcode and Illumina TruSeq adapters. Sequencing of the libraries was done on an Illumina NovaSeq, producing 2 x 150 bp paired-end reads. In the source study's methods: Reads were demultiplexed and collapsed into UMI-guided consensus sequences with migec v1.2.7. Using mixcr v2.1.11, UMI consensuses were aligned to TRA and TRB V and J templates and then assembled into clonotypes. Clonotypes were classified as expanded or contracted when called significant by both edgeR and NoisET, with noise models trained on biological replicates. For edgeR calls, the thresholds were a false discovery rate-adjusted p below 0.01 and a log2 fold-change of 1. PCA with hierarchical clustering of max-normalized trajectories of the 1000 most abundant clonotypes was used as exploratory dynamics analysis. Separately sequenced CD4+ and CD8+ repertoires were used to assign a CD4 or CD8 phenotype to each responding clone. TCRdb applied fastp at Q25 and MiXCR to the public reads, then kept only in-frame beta chains. Each record represents a unique CDR3 protein, reported with the most common genes and DNA among its rows. These V and J calls derive from TCRdb rather than the authors' analysis. The sample table contains around 300,000 distinct CDR3 sequences; only one count was recorded for approximately 8% of them. The leading ten clones occupy 20% to 25% of the sample.

PBMCs were isolated by Ficoll-Paque density gradient centrifugation. Remarks on this clonotype: What this receptor recognizes is not known. Qualities for individual bases were not recorded, and no much larger clone is one base off.

The cysteine opens and the phenylalanine closes a CDR3 of 14 amino acids. Only the CDR3 region is kept as DNA, spanning 42 bases read in frame from base 1. The germline ends are 5 bases apart after V is trimmed by 4 bases and J by 0 bases. Via the germline V gene, CDR1 is SGHRS and CDR2 YFSETQ. The source of this sequence is a man between 18 and 29 years old who had mild COVID-19 (a few samples of this study predate the infection). The sample titles of this study are shuffled in the database, so cell type and time point are left out; the donor was told from shared clones. The chain is encoded by TRBV5-1 joined to TRBJ2-6; the D gene lacks a confident call. Source material: PBMCs or a T cell subset sorted from them (not recorded which). The sequence in DNA is TGCGCCAGCAGCGCTACCTCTGGGGCCAACGTCCTGACTTTC. This sequence encodes CASSATSGANVLTF.